This T cell receptor (beta chain) was captured in a study of shared T cell receptors in the human thymus. Clones were sequenced by immunoSEQ multiplex PCR, and TCRdb holds only the in-frame ones, with some missing. The sample has roughly 560,000 clones, around 82% seen once. Germline CDR1 is MGHDK and CDR2 is SYGVNS. The CDR3 sequence is 14 residues long. Trimming removed 1 base from V and 8 bases from J, with 14 bases in between. The data also belong to a second study, concerning human thymus T cells. From that paper: The people who donated were healthy Finnish babies having corrective surgery for congenital heart defects. During corrective heart surgery, resections were taken, and the thymus tissue came from them. Blood and thymic repertoires both appeared biased in V and J gene usage. Related research has reported that thymic repertoires overlap highly among unrelated individuals.

The chain employs TRBV25-1 and TRBJ1-1; D is perhaps TRBD1 (6 bases). The source is a boy younger than two with a congenital heart defect. The sample consisted of thymocytes. In nucleotides, the CDR3 is TGTGCCAGCAGTGAATCCGCCGGGACACCCGAAGCTTTCTTT. This gives the protein CASSESAGTPEAFF.